This T cell receptor (beta chain) was sequenced in a study of CD8 T cells in Susac syndrome (dated 2019 in TCRdb). For context, the study as a whole: Of the Susac syndrome patients who were sequenced, fewer than 10 were in clinical remission while more than five had clinically active disease. At the time of blood withdrawal, Susac syndrome patients were either therapy-naive, taking corticosteroids (with some also receiving IVIg), or on IVIg alone. Whether CD8+ T cell activation and differentiation in Susac syndrome was antigen driven was tested using repertoire sequencing. The study at large found these results: In the CD4+ T cell repertoire of Susac syndrome patients, clonal expansion was not detected. The study acknowledged that relatively few individuals were included in the TCR sequencing and HLA analysis.

A word on this clonotype: This clone's antigen is unknown. No base quality information exists; no much larger clone differs at one position.

High-throughput TCR beta sequencing profiled peripheral blood CD8+ and CD4+ T cells from healthy donors, Susac syndrome patients and multiple sclerosis patients. The Susac syndrome patients fulfilled recently defined diagnostic criteria for either definite or probable disease. CD8+ TEMRA cells were enriched by FACS, while bulk CD8+ and CD4+ T cells were purified by magnetic negative isolation. Blood was drawn into EDTA tubes, processed within 24 hours, and PBMCs were isolated by density gradient centrifugation. PBMCs intended for TCR sequencing were frozen in liquid nitrogen and were later thawed in a 37 degrees C water bath. A purity of at least 90% was achieved for sorted or isolated CD4+, CD8+ and CD8+ TEMRA cells. RNA was extracted with the RNeasy kit and about 0.5 to 1 ug was reverse transcribed using random hexamers. The immunoSEQ multiplex PCR assay, which covers 54 Vbeta and 13 Jbeta segments, was used to amplify TCR beta CDR3 regions. To correct PCR amplification bias, a synthetic template baseline was used for both primer optimization and computational correction. The published analysis was carried out like this. Reads were annotated to V, D and J genes per IMGT and analyzed with immunoSEQ Analyzer, keeping only productive sequences. Clonality was calculated as one minus the Shannon entropy normalized by log2 of the number of productive unique sequences. Public and private clones were assessed among the 100 most prevalent clones of each patient and control. Susac-specific clones were defined as absent from healthy and MS cohorts, around 970 published viral clones and other ImmuneACCESS disease sequences. TCRdb redid the processing of the public reads, applying fastp at Q25 and MiXCR, and retained in-frame beta chains. Identical CDR3 protein sequences are pooled into one entry, listed with their most common genes and DNA. TCRdb's processing, not the study's, gives the V and J calls here. The sample table shows 170,000 or so distinct CDR3 sequences, and 95% to 96% are seen once. The top ten clonotypes cover approximately 0.12% of the sample.

The CDR3 sequence holds 14 residues, the cysteine and phenylalanine included. Just the 42-base CDR3 DNA is kept, in frame starting at base 1. Via the germline V gene, CDR1 is SGHRS and CDR2 YFSETQ. V loses 5 bases of germline sequence and J loses 4 bases, and the interval between the two ends is 14 bases. The sequenced sample consisted of CD4+ T cells from PBMCs. The chain was built from TRBV5-1 and TRBJ2-3; the best D guess is TRBD2, with 5 bases matching. This TCR derives from a human donor with Susac syndrome. For the CDR3, the sequence is CASRLEASSDTQYF. The DNA sequence is as follows: TGCGCCAGCAGGCTGGAGGCTAGTTCAGATACGCAGTATTTT.